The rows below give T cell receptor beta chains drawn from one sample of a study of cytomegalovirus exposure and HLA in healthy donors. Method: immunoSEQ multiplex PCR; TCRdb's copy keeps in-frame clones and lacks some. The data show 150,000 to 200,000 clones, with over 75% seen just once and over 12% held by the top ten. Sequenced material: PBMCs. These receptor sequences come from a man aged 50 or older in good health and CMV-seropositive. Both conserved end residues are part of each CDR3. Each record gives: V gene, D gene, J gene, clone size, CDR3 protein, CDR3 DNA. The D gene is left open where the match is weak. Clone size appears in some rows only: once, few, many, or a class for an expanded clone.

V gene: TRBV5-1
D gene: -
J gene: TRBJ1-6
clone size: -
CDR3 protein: CASSVGGGYSPLHF
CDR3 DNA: TGCGCCAGCTCTGTTGGGGGCGGGTATTCACCCCTCCACTTT

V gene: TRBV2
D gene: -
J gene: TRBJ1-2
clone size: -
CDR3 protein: CASSERWGFNYGYTF
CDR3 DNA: TGTGCCAGCAGTGAAAGGTGGGGCTTCAACTATGGCTACACCTTC

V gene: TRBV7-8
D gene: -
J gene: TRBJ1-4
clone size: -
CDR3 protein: CASRLRGTSEKLFF
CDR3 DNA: TGTGCCAGCAGGTTACGCGGGACGTCTGAAAAACTGTTTTTT

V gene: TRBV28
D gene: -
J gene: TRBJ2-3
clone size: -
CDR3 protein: CASSLSVPSTDTQYF
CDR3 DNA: TGTGCCAGCAGTTTATCAGTCCCTAGCACAGATACGCAGTATTTT

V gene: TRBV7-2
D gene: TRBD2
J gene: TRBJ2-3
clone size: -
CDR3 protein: CASSLAGGNTDTQYF
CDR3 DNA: TGTGCCAGCAGCCTTGCGGGGGGTAACACAGATACGCAGTATTTT

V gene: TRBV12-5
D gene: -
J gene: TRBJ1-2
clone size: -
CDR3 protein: CASGSLGARGYYGYTF
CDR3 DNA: TGTGCTAGTGGTTCACTCGGGGCCCGGGGGTACTATGGCTACACCTTC

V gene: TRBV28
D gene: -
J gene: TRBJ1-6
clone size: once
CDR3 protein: CATRGGEPYNSPLHF
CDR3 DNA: TGTGCCACCCGCGGGGGGGAGCCCTATAATTCACCCCTCCACTTT

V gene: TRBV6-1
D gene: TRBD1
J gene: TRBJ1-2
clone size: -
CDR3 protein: CASSFDAWTGDGYTF
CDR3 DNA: TGTGCCAGCAGTTTCGATGCCTGGACAGGCGATGGCTACACCTTC

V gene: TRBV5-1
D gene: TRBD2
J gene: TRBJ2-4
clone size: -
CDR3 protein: CASSLAWRGGKNIQYF
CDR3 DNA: TGCGCCAGCAGCTTGGCTTGGCGGGGGGGAAAAAACATTCAGTACTTC

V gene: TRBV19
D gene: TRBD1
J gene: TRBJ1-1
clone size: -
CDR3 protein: CASSTDRGQGEAFF
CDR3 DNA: TGTGCCAGTAGTACCGACAGGGGGCAGGGTGAAGCTTTCTTT

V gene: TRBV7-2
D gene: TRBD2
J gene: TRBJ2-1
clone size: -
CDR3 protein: CASSLALAGGDNEQFF
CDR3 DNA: TGTGCCAGCAGCTTAGCGCTAGCGGGGGGAGACAATGAGCAGTTCTTC

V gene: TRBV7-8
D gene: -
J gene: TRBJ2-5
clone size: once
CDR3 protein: CASSFRGRGETQYF
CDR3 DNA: TGTGCCAGCAGTTTCAGGGGACGGGGAGAGACCCAGTACTTC

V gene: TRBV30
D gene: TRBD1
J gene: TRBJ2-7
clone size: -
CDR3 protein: CAWTPGTGRLEQYF
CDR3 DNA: TGTGCCTGGACCCCCGGGACAGGGCGCCTCGAGCAGTACTTC

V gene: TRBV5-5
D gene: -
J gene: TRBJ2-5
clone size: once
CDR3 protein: CASSSWTDDQETQYF
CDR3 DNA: TGTGCCAGCAGCTCATGGACAGATGATCAAGAGACCCAGTACTTC

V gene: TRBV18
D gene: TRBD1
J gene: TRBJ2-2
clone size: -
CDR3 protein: CASSYGQGPTGELFF
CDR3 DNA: TGTGCCAGCTCATATGGACAGGGGCCCACCGGGGAGCTGTTTTTT

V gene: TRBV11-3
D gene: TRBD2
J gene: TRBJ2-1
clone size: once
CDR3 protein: CASSSNSQRGAYNEQFF
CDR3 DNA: TGTGCCAGCAGCTCCAATAGCCAGCGGGGGGCCTACAATGAGCAGTTCTTC

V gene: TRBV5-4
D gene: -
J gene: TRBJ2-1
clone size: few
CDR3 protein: CASSSTAGHDEQFF
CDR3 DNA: TGTGCCAGCAGTTCCACCGCAGGTCATGATGAGCAGTTCTTC

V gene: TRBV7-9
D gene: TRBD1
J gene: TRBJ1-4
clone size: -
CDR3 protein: CASSLRDRRSTNEKLFF
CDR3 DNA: TGTGCCAGCAGCCTCCGGGACAGACGGTCAACTAATGAAAAACTGTTTTTT

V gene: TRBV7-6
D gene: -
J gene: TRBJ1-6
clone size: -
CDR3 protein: CASSINPNSPLHF
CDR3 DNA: TGTGCCAGCAGCATTAATCCTAATTCACCCCTCCACTTT

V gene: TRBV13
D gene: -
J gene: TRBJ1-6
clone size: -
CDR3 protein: CASSFGSYNSPLHF
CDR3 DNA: TGTGCCAGCAGCTTCGGCTCCTATAATTCACCCCTCCACTTT

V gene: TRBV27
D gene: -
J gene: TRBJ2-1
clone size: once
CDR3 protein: CASSSLARDSYNEQFF
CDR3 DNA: TGTGCCAGCAGTTCCCTCGCCCGGGACTCTTACAATGAGCAGTTCTTC

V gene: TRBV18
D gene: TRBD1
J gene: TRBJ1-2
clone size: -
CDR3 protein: CASSPPVRDSNGYTF
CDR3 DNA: TGTGCCAGCTCCCCACCGGTTCGGGACAGTAACGGCTACACCTTC

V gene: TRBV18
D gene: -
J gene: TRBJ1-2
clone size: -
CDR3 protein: CASSSTLNYGYTF
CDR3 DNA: TGTGCCAGCTCATCGACACTTAACTATGGCTACACCTTC

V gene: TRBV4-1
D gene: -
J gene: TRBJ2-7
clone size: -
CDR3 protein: CASSQGAEVSHEQYF
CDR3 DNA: TGCGCCAGCAGCCAAGGAGCTGAGGTCAGCCACGAGCAGTACTTC

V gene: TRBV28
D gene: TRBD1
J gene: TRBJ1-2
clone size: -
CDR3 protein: CASSGDRGGAYGYTF
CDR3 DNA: TGTGCCAGCAGCGGGGACAGGGGAGGAGCGTATGGCTACACCTTC

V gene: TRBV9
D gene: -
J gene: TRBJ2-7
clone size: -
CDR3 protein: CASSVGGGSASSYEQYF
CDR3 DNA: TGTGCCAGCAGCGTAGGAGGCGGGTCTGCTAGCTCCTACGAGCAGTACTTC

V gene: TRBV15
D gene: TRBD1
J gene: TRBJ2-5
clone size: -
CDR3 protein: CATSRVRPGGGETQYF
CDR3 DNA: TGTGCCACCAGCAGAGTAAGGCCAGGGGGTGGCGAGACCCAGTACTTC

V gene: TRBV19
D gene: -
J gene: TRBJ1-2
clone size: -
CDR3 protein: CACGHRANYGYTF
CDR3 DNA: TGTGCCTGTGGGCACAGGGCAAACTATGGCTACACCTTC

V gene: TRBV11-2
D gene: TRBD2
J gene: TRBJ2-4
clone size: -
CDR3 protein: CASSFGLLAGGMSIQYF
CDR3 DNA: TGTGCCAGCAGCTTCGGTCTTCTAGCGGGGGGAATGAGCATTCAGTACTTC

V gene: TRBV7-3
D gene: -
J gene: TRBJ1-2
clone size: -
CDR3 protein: CASSPSAQGYGYTF
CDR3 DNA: TGTGCCAGCAGCCCGTCGGCCCAGGGGTACGGCTACACCTTC

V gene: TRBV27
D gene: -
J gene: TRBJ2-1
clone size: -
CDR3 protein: CASSLYHSTFYNEQFF
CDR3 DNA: TGTGCCAGCAGTTTATATCACAGTACCTTTTACAATGAGCAGTTCTTC

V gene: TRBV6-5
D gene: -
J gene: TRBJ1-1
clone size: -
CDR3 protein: CASSYSDAGRAFF
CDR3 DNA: TGTGCCAGCAGTTACTCGGACGCGGGGCGAGCTTTCTTT

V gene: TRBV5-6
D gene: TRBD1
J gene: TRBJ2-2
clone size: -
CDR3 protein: CASSTPGQGAPGTGELFF
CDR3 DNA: TGTGCCAGCAGCACTCCGGGACAGGGGGCGCCCGGCACCGGGGAGCTGTTTTTT

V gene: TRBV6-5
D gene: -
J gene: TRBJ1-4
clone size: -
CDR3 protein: CASSSAHNRVGEKLFF
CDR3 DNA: TGTGCCAGCAGTTCTGCCCACAACAGGGTTGGTGAAAAACTGTTTTTT

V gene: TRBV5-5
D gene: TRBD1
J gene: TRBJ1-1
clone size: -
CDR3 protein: CASSLTGVNTEAFF
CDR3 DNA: TGTGCCAGCAGCTTGACAGGGGTGAACACTGAAGCTTTCTTT

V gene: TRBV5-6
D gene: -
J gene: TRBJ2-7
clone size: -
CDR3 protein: CASSFGAGSYEQYF
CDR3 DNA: TGTGCCAGCAGCTTCGGTGCGGGCTCCTACGAGCAGTACTTC

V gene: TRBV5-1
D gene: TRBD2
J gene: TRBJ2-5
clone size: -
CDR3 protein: CASSTGTTAQETQYF
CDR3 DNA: TGCGCCAGCAGCACGGGGACTACAGCCCAAGAGACCCAGTACTTC

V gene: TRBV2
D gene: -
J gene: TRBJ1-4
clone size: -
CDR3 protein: CASMKALHEKLFF
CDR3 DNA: TGTGCCAGCATGAAAGCTTTACATGAAAAACTGTTTTTT

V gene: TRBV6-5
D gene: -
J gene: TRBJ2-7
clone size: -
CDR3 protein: CASSPGQNYEQYF
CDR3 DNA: TGTGCCAGCAGTCCCGGACAGAACTACGAGCAGTACTTC

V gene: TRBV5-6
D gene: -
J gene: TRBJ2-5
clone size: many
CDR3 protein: CASSLGGGTETQYF
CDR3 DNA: TGTGCCAGCAGCTTGGGGGGGGGCACAGAGACCCAGTACTTC

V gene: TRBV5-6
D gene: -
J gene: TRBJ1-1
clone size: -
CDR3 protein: CASSFSPGGVNTEAFF
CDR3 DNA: TGTGCCAGCAGCTTTTCCCCCGGGGGGGTAAACACTGAAGCTTTCTTT

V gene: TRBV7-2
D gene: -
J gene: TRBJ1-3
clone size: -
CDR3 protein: CASSLVSGRGNTIYF
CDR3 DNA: TGTGCCAGCAGCTTAGTATCAGGGAGGGGAAACACCATATATTTT

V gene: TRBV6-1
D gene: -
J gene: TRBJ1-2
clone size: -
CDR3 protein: CASSTTGKEDTF
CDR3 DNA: TGTGCCAGCAGTACTACAGGAAAAGAGGACACCTTC

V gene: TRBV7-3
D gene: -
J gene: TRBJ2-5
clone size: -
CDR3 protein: CASSLAGVGPQETQYF
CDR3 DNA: TGTGCCAGCAGCTTAGCAGGGGTAGGACCCCAAGAGACCCAGTACTTC

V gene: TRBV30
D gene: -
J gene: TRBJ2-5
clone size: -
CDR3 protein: CAWSTGRDQETQYF
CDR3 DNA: TGTGCCTGGAGTACGGGAAGGGATCAAGAGACCCAGTACTTC

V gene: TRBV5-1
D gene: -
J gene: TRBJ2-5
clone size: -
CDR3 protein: CASSFGGLQETQYF
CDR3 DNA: TGCGCCAGCAGCTTTGGGGGCCTACAAGAGACCCAGTACTTC

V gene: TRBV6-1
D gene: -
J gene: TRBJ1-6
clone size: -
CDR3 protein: CASPADSATISPLHF
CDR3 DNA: TGTGCCAGCCCAGCGGACTCGGCCACCATTTCACCCCTCCACTTT

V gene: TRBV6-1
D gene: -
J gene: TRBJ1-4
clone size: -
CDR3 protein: CASSGRTATNEKLFF
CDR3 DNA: TGTGCCAGCAGTGGACGGACAGCAACTAATGAAAAACTGTTTTTT

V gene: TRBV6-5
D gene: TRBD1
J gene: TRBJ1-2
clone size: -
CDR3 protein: CASTRQGSGYTF
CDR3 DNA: TGTGCCAGCACTCGACAGGGATCTGGCTACACCTTC

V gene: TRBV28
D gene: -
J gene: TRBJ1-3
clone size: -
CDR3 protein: CAAWARLGDGNTIYF
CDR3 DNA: TGTGCCGCCTGGGCCCGACTCGGGGATGGAAACACCATATATTTT

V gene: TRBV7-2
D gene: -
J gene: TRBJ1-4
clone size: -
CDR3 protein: CASSLGYRGTNEKLFF
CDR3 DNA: TGTGCCAGCAGCTTAGGGTACCGGGGGACTAATGAAAAACTGTTTTTT

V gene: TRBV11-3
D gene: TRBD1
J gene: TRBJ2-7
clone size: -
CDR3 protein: CASSRTGATKGEQYF
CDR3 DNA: TGTGCCAGCAGCCGGACAGGGGCGACCAAGGGCGAGCAGTACTTC

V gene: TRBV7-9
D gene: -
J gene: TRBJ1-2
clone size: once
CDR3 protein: CASSLAQGRNYGYTF
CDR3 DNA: TGTGCCAGCAGCTTAGCGCAGGGCAGAAACTATGGCTACACCTTC